Described below is a single T cell receptor (beta chain) sequence and its context. The record originates from a study of blood T cell repertoires in COVID-19. Whole-study context: COVID-19 samples collected from the United States, Italy and Spain covered acute and convalescent phases. Sample material is recorded as cDNA or gDNA derived from T cells, B-cell-depleted T cells, or PBMCs.

In the authors' workflow: Estimation of nucleated cell counts was performed using reference gene primer amplification. The data were produced by immunoSEQ multiplex PCR, yet TCRdb's version contains in-frame clones alone and is incomplete. The D gene and trimming were derived from the DNA, and the V and J assignments and clone size from that table. The sample lists approximately 140,000 clones, around nine tenths occurring once. Germline V gene sequence: CDR1 SGDLS, CDR2 YYNGEE. The CDR3 consists of 14 residues. The V and J ends lost 0 bases and 4 bases, in that order; junction bases with no gene match: 1.

The TCR comes from a man aged 65 to 85 with active COVID-19. Sequencing input: peripheral blood. The chain employs TRBV9 and TRBJ1-2, with 9 bases fitting TRBD1. Here the CDR3 reads CASSVEGQGYGYTF. The CDR3 bases are TGTGCCAGCAGCGTAGAGGGACAGGGCTATGGCTACACCTTC.